A single sample is the source of the 25 T cell receptor beta chains below, sequenced in a study of cytomegalovirus exposure and HLA in healthy donors (dated by TCRdb to about 2017). Library generation was performed with the immunoSEQ multiplex PCR assay. The table comes from immuneACCESS by way of TCRdb, which keeps in-frame sequences with V and J called. Part of the clones is missing from these tables; in studies checked, under half for an unresolved V gene and the rest for unknown reasons. In this sample the table shows tens of thousands of clones, roughly 96% of which occur a single time. The ten largest clones represent approximately 2.5% of the sample. The specimen was PBMCs. These receptors came from a man between 18 and 35 years old in good health and CMV-seronegative.

The chain joins TRBV5-1 to TRBJ1-1; tentative D call: TRBD1 (5 bases). Germline lookup yields CDR1 SGHRS and CDR2 YFSETQ. With 3 bases removed from V and 0 bases from J, the gap between germline ends came to 9 bases. The CDR3 covers 14 residues. In nucleotides, the CDR3 is TGCGCCAGCAGCTCCCAGGGCATGAACACTGAAGCTTTCTTT. Encoded protein: CASSSQGMNTEAFF.

The V and J genes are TRBV9 and TRBJ2-1; no clear D gene. V gave up 7 bases and J gave up 0 bases, with 14 bases separating them. Germline V gives CDR1 SGDLS, CDR2 YYNGEE. This CDR3 comprises 15 residues. CDR3 protein: CASSSSSSSYNEQFF. In DNA, the CDR3 is TGTGCCAGCTCCTCGAGTTCAAGCTCCTACAATGAGCAGTTCTTC. The complete variable domain, with remaining parts taken from reference TRBV9 and TRBJ2-1, reads DSGVTQTPKHLITATGQRVTLRCSPRSGDLSVYWYQQSLDQGLQFLIQYYNGEERAKGNILERFSAQQFPDLHSELNLSSLELGDSALYFCASSSSSSSYNEQFFGPGTRLTVL.

This chain connects TRBV29-1 to TRBJ1-2, with TRBD1 as a possible D gene (6 bases). The germline V gene encodes CDR1 SQVTM and CDR2 ANQGSEA. V was trimmed by 3 bases and J by 3 bases, leaving 14 bases between them. This CDR3 region has 14 residues. DNA for the CDR3: TGCAGCGTTGATAAGGGCAGGGGACACTATGGCTACACCTTC. Residues: CSVDKGRGHYGYTF.

The chain joins TRBV2 to TRBJ1-3, with 8 bases that match TRBD1. The CDR3 has 16 residues. With 8 bases clipped from V and 4 bases from J, the junction kept 13 bases outside the gene matches. CDR1 is SNHLY, CDR2 FYNNEI, per germline. CDR3 bases: TGTGCCAGCGTGCTAGACCAGGGGGCGTCGGGAAACACCATATATTTT. It encodes CASVLDQGASGNTIYF.

This clone showed up just once. This chain joins TRBV5-6 and TRBJ1-4; D might be TRBD1 (6 bases). The germline V and J ends were trimmed by 1 base and 8 bases, with 15 bases remaining between them. The CDR3 sequence is 15 residues long. Germline V gives CDR1 SGHDT, CDR2 YYEEEE. CDR3 nucleotide sequence: TGTGCCAGCAGCTTGACGAGTGGGGGCCAGGAAAAACTGTTTTTT. This encodes CASSLTSGGQEKLFF.

This clone was counted once. This chain links TRBV9 with TRBJ1-3; 7 bases line up with TRBD1. This CDR3 comprises 16 residues. Trimming cost V 2 bases and J 0 bases; bases outside gene matches: 5. Germline CDR1 SGDLS, CDR2 YYNGEE. The DNA for the CDR3 is TGTGCCAGCAGCGTGGGACAGCTTCTCTCTGGAAACACCATATATTTT. This codes for CASSVGQLLSGNTIYF.

The V call is TRBV19, the J call TRBJ1-2; perhaps TRBD1 as D (5 bases). CDR3 length: 13 residues. Germline CDR1 and CDR2: LNHDA and SQIVND (reference sequence). V was trimmed by 4 bases and J by 8 bases, leaving 14 bases between them. The CDR3 loop is CASSRGSTRGYTF. Here the CDR3 DNA reads TGTGCCAGTAGTAGGGGCTCAACCCGCGGCTACACCTTC.

V and J are TRBV9 and TRBJ2-1, with 7 positions matching TRBD2. This CDR3 spans 14 amino acids. Germline assignment: CDR1 SGDLS and CDR2 YYNGEE. The V segment lost 0 bases and the J segment 6 bases; nucleotides outside the gene matches: 3. Here the CDR3 DNA reads TGTGCCAGCAGCGTAGGCGGGGGAAGCAATGAGCAGTTCTTC. Protein: CASSVGGGSNEQFF.

The V and J genes are TRBV29-1 and TRBJ2-3; 13 positions agree with TRBD2. The CDR3 length is 15 residues. V was clipped by 2 bases and J by 4 bases; unmatched bases: 3. Per germline, CDR1 SQVTM and CDR2 ANQGSEA. The CDR3 DNA reads as TGCAGCGTTGAAAGGACTAGCGGGAGATCAGATACGCAGTATTTT. Translated, it gives CSVERTSGRSDTQYF.

V is TRBV4-1 and J is TRBJ1-6; D perhaps matches TRBD1 (5 bases). V was cut by 4 bases and J by 8 bases, with 15 bases left in between. The germline V gene has CDR1 MGHRA and CDR2 YSYEKL. This CDR3 contains 15 residues. The CDR3 region has the DNA TGCGCCAGCAGCCCACAGGCAGGGAAGTATTCACCCCTCCACTTT. Residues: CASSPQAGKYSPLHF.

The gene calls are TRBV7-6 and TRBJ1-1; 7 bases map to TRBD1. CDR1 SGHVS and CDR2 FNYEAQ come from the germline V gene. With V trimmed by 5 bases and J by 6 bases, 6 bases remained unmatched. CDR3 length: 13 residues. The chain's CDR3 is CASSSYRGAEAFF. The CDR3 nucleotides are TGTGCCAGCAGCAGCTACAGGGGAGCTGAAGCTTTCTTT.

The chain has TRBV25-1 and TRBJ2-4; 7 bases are shared with TRBD2. This CDR3 is built from 17 residues. From germline, CDR1 is MGHDK and CDR2 SYGVNS. J was trimmed by 4 bases and V by 6 bases; bases with no gene match: 15. CDR3: CASRPISSGKRKNIQYF. The CDR3 bases are TGTGCCAGCAGACCCATCTCCAGCGGGAAGCGAAAAAACATTCAGTACTTC.

The J gene is TRBJ2-3, the V gene TRBV11-2; D perhaps matches TRBD1 (5 bases). The CDR3 spans 15 residues. V was trimmed by 3 bases and J by 1 base, leaving 11 bases between them. From germline, CDR1 is SGHAT and CDR2 FQNNGV. The CDR3 nucleotides are TGTGCCAGCAGCTTTAGGTTAGGGGGCACAGATACGCAGTATTTT. It is translated as CASSFRLGGTDTQYF.

The rearrangement links TRBV10-1 to TRBJ1-1, with 9 bases fitting TRBD1. The V gene end was trimmed by 7 bases and the J gene end by 4 bases; junction bases not matched to a gene: 4. This CDR3 region has 13 residues. Germline V gene lookup returns CDR1 WNHNN and CDR2 SYGVQD (reference sequence). The CDR3 is CASKGQGSTEAFF. CDR3 DNA sequence: TGCGCCAGCAAGGGACAGGGAAGCACTGAAGCTTTCTTT.

This clone is a singleton in its sample. The rearrangement joins TRBV18 to TRBJ1-1, with D tentatively TRBD1 (5 bases). The V and J ends lost 5 bases and 4 bases respectively, with 11 bases between them. This CDR3 is built from 13 residues. Germline V lookup: CDR1 KGHSH, CDR2 LQKENI. CDR3 in DNA: TGTGCCAGCTCAACGGGGGGGAGCACTGAAGCTTTCTTT. This translates into CASSTGGSTEAFF.

This chain uses TRBV28 with TRBJ1-4; 7 nucleotides match TRBD1. Germline CDR1 and CDR2: MDHEN and SYDVKM. This CDR3 contains 17 residues. V shed 3 bases, J shed 3 bases, and the junction held 10 bases outside the gene matches. CDR3 nucleotides: TGTGCCAGCAGTTTTATTTCGAGGGGACAGCCTAATGAAAAACTGTTTTTT. Protein: CASSFISRGQPNEKLFF.

The rearrangement joins TRBV6-1 to TRBJ2-7; 7 bases align to TRBD1. Germline V gives CDR1 MNHNS, CDR2 SASEGT. The CDR3 has 13 amino acids. The trim removed 5 bases at V and 7 bases at J, leaving 8 bases unmatched. The CDR3 protein is CASSYKGAREQYF. The CDR3, as DNA: TGTGCCAGCAGTTATAAGGGGGCAAGGGAGCAGTACTTC.

The chain joins TRBV9 to TRBJ2-4; 9 bases match TRBD1. V trimming: 4 bases; J trimming: 2 bases; junction bases outside the gene matches: 10. This CDR3 contains 17 residues. Germline V CDR1 and CDR2: SGDLS, YYNGEE. The CDR3 DNA reads as TGTGCCAGCAGCCCAACGGACAGGGGAGATTCCAAAAACATTCAGTACTTC. The encoded protein is CASSPTDRGDSKNIQYF.

CDR3 DNA: TGTGCCAGCAGGGCCGGGGGGGCCGAGCAGTACTTC. Residues: CASRAGGAEQYF. The chain employs TRBV5-6 and TRBJ2-7; 8 bases are a match to TRBD2. After removal of 5 bases from V and 6 bases from J, the junction contained 4 bases not matched to a gene. The CDR3 is 12 amino acids. CDR1 is SGHDT, CDR2 YYEEEE, per germline.

This clone was counted once. The chain employs TRBV11-3 and TRBJ2-5, with TRBD2 as a possible D gene (6 bases). The CDR3 spans 12 residues. V lost 1 base to trimming and J lost 11 bases, with 11 bases between them. Germline-derived CDR1 and CDR2 are SGHNT and YENEEA. The DNA for the CDR3 is TGTGCCAGCAGCTTAGTGCGGGAAGAGCAGTACTTC. This encodes CASSLVREEQYF.

The V gene is TRBV16, the J gene TRBJ1-1; D not resolved. The germline V gene encodes CDR1 KGHSY and CDR2 FQNENV. The CDR3 has 15 residues. The V and J ends lost 2 bases and 1 base respectively, with 11 bases between them. The DNA of the CDR3 is TGTGCCAGCAGCCAAGCCCCGCCAGGGAACACTGAAGCTTTCTTT. The encoded protein is CASSQAPPGNTEAFF.

This chain uses TRBV28 with TRBJ1-2, with D perhaps TRBD1 (6 bases). V lost 10 bases, J lost 6 bases, and 18 bases lay in between. Germline loops: CDR1 MDHEN, CDR2 SYDVKM. This CDR3 region has 13 residues. CDR3 loop: CATETGIQDGYTF. CDR3 DNA: TGTGCCACCGAAACAGGGATACAGGATGGCTACACCTTC.

The gene calls are TRBV7-6 and TRBJ2-1, with TRBD2 matching 8 bases. V shed 0 bases, J shed 6 bases, and the junction held 7 bases outside the gene matches. This CDR3 contains 16 residues. The germline gives CDR1 SGHVS, CDR2 FNYEAQ. CDR3 amino acids: CASSLAPSGGGNEQFF. CDR3 DNA: TGTGCCAGCAGCTTAGCACCATCCGGGGGGGGCAATGAGCAGTTCTTC.

The CDR3 loop is CASSEVPGQYSNQPQHF. CDR3 DNA sequence: TGTGCCAGCAGTGAAGTCCCGGGACAGTATAGCAATCAGCCCCAGCATTTT. V and J are TRBV6-1 and TRBJ1-5; 7 bases line up with TRBD1. The CDR3 has 17 residues. CDR1 MNHNS and CDR2 SASEGT come from the germline V gene. V dropped 1 base and J dropped 0; count of bases not matched to a gene: 6.

The chain links TRBV6-1 to TRBJ2-5, with D hard to call. Germline CDR1 is MNHNS and CDR2 is SASEGT. The V gene lost 7 bases and the J gene lost 5 bases, with 14 bases spanning the gap. The CDR3 consists of 13 residues. The CDR3 loop is CASTPTPRETQYF. The DNA for the CDR3 is TGTGCCAGCACCCCCACACCCAGGGAGACCCAGTACTTC.